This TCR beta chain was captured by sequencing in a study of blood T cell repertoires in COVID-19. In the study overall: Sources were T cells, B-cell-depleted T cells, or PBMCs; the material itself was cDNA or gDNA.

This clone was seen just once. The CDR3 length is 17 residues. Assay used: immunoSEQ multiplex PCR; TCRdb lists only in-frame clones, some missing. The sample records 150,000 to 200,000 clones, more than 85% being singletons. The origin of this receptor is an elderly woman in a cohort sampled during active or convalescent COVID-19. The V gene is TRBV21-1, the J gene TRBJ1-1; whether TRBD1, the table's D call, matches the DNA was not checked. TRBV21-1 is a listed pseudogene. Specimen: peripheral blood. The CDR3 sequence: CASSKPDNRPVNTEAFF. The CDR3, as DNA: TGTGCCAGCAGCAAACCAGATAATCGTCCCGTGAACACTGAAGCTTTCTTT.